These T cell receptor beta chains were read from a single sample in a study of T cell responses to AZD1222 COVID-19 vaccine. Only in-frame clones appear in the TCRdb table, and some are missing; sequencing was by immunoSEQ multiplex PCR. This sample yields about 180,000 clones, of which around nine tenths are seen a single time; about 2.8% belongs to the top ten. The material was peripheral blood, obtained on day 0 of AZD1222 vaccination. The receptors were sampled from an adult in good health. Each CDR3 is given with its conserved first and last residue. The order of the fields is CDR3 protein, V gene, J gene, D gene. A D gene is named only where the DNA matches it firmly.

CASSSAFGLAGEGEANEQFF	TRBV5-4	TRBJ2-1	TRBD2
CASSPPRGAAEGNQPQHF	TRBV18	TRBJ1-5	.
CASSPLPMGFREKLFF	TRBV18	TRBJ1-4	.
CASSQEVLAGLQFF	TRBV14	TRBJ2-1	TRBD2
CASSEAGAGGYTF	TRBV6-1	TRBJ1-2	.
CASSQNTPVRGLLIYGYTF	TRBV21-1	TRBJ1-2	.
CASSYIPGLAGDEQYF	TRBV6-2/TRBV6-3	TRBJ2-7	TRBD2
CASSFSTDTDTQYF	TRBV6-5	TRBJ2-3	.
CAWSRDSPYGYTF	TRBV30	TRBJ1-2	.
CASSIRGLNTEAFF	TRBV19	TRBJ1-1	.
CASSLWGIHEQYF	TRBV7-9	TRBJ2-7	.
CAWSATDGHEQYF	TRBV30	TRBJ2-7	.
CSVEGAGEQYF	TRBV29-1	TRBJ2-7	.
CSASGRGSSTDTQYF	TRBV20-1	TRBJ2-3	.
CASSPGGNSNQPQHF	TRBV19	TRBJ1-5	.
CASSPKRASGPPQAETQYF	TRBV7-9	TRBJ2-5	TRBD2
CASSIDSRQGVSYNEQFF	TRBV19	TRBJ2-1	TRBD1
CASSFGQGSSYEQYF	TRBV5-5	TRBJ2-7	TRBD1
CASTNTGELFF	TRBV6-5	TRBJ2-2	.
CATSRVSPDEQYF	TRBV15	TRBJ2-7	.
CAMEGRDGTEAFF	TRBV30	TRBJ1-1	.
CASSLWTGGFQETQYF	TRBV9	TRBJ2-5	TRBD1
CASSWGYNEQFF	TRBV19	TRBJ2-1	.
CASSSWGGGDEQFF	TRBV5-1	TRBJ2-1	.
CAWSAPGTGASPLHF	TRBV30	TRBJ1-6	TRBD1
CAWSVRAYEQYF	TRBV30	TRBJ2-7	.
CASSRRDSLSGNTIYF	TRBV5-1	TRBJ1-3	.
CASSLGTSAINEQFF	TRBV27	TRBJ2-1	TRBD2
CASSQPAGVNEQFF	TRBV11-1	TRBJ2-1	.
CASSIGGVDNQPQHF	TRBV19	TRBJ1-5	.
CASSLGTFLSTDTQYF	TRBV5-1	TRBJ2-3	.
CASSWGTGSGNTIYF	TRBV5-1	TRBJ1-3	TRBD1
CASSLGGLGQPQHF	TRBV6-2/TRBV6-3	TRBJ1-5	.
CASSRDRIRYGYTF	TRBV21-1	TRBJ1-2	.
CASSQRGASNEKLFF	TRBV2	TRBJ1-4	.
CASSRRGYTEAFF	TRBV5-6	TRBJ1-1	.
CATSRGEGQGRETQYF	TRBV15	TRBJ2-5	.
CAISPHLSYEQYF	TRBV10-3	TRBJ2-7	.
CASSLKQKDQPQHF	TRBV2	TRBJ1-5	.
CASSSSMGGGDEQFF	TRBV27	TRBJ2-1	.
CASSQGGTGRGVKLFF	TRBV3-1/TRBV3-2	TRBJ1-4	.
CASSTIGDTEAFF	TRBV19	TRBJ1-1	.
CASSLPPGGQIFF	TRBV6-5	TRBJ1-1	.
CSASGTNKDQPQHF	TRBV20-1	TRBJ1-5	.
CSVDPVPNRGTQYF	TRBV29-1	TRBJ2-5	.
CSVDPGSQETQYF	TRBV29-1	TRBJ2-5	.
CASRGDLGYTF	TRBV6-5	TRBJ1-2	.
CASSRDTNTEAFF	TRBV7-9	TRBJ1-1	.
CASSPQGGNQPQHF	TRBV19	TRBJ1-5	TRBD1
CASSLSTLYEQYF	TRBV5-4	TRBJ2-7	.